This T cell receptor beta chain was sequenced for a study of shared clonotypes between healthy human individuals. Study-wide results and caveats: Rarefaction demonstrated incomplete sorted-subset sequencing despite large depth. Naive subsets generally had larger estimated richness than memory subsets.

Selected positively for CCR7 and CD45RO-negative, naive CD8 cells excluded terminally differentiated effector memory CD45RA+ cells. Donors comprised healthy HIV-negative adults lacking recent acute infections or vaccinations. A word on this clone: Its specificity is not known.

Sorted-subset replicate PCRs used approximately 190 ng of genomic DNA. This amount corresponded to some 30,000 T cell genomes. Sequenced by immunoSEQ multiplex PCR; TCRdb stores in-frame clones only, minus some. This sample has about 580,000 clones, with more than 95% found just once. Germline V gives CDR1 ENHRY, CDR2 SYGVKD. CDR3 size: 16 residues. After removal of 3 bases from V and 7 bases from J, the junction contained 11 bases not matched to a gene. The chain has TRBV10-3 and TRBJ2-7, with 11 bases matching TRBD2. Sample: naive CD8+ T cells sorted from blood. This receptor was identified in a man aged 25-45 years in good health. The CDR3: CAISDDPLAGDSEQYF. The DNA for the CDR3 is TGTGCCATCAGTGATGATCCACTAGCGGGAGACTCTGAGCAGTACTTC.